The source of this T cell receptor beta chain is a study of blood T cells in healthy people across ages (dated by TCRdb to 2015 to 2017). Concerning the study at large: In model experiments, template switching captured about one uniquely barcoded TCR beta cDNA molecule for every two T cells. Age-related changes in TCR beta repertoire diversity were measured in the study by deep sequencing normalized with unique cDNA molecular identifiers. The donors were divided into four age groups: young (average approximately 17 years), middle-aged (about 41), aged (about 56) and long-lived (more than 75). To avoid experimental bias, donors of different ages were spread randomly across the sequencing lanes. For two donors (one aged 18 to 30 and one aged 80 or older), the study analyzed two additional independent replicas of 1 million unique cDNA reads from the same blood draw.

In the germline V gene (reference sequence), CDR1 corresponds to DFQATT and CDR2 to SNEGSKA. The CDR3, from cysteine to phenylalanine, totals 12 residues. The kept DNA is CDR3 alone, 36 bases in frame from the first base. Between the V and J ends, shortened by 5 bases and 8 bases respectively, the junction contains 13 bases. The 40 or so donors, aged roughly 6 to 100 years, were systemically healthy Caucasian individuals from Russia. Each donor gave approximately 10 milliliters of peripheral blood, collected into EDTA-treated Vacutainer tubes. Ficoll-Paque density-gradient centrifugation was used to isolate PBMCs, with at least 6 million obtained per sample. Total RNA, at least 6 micrograms per sample, was extracted from PBMCs with Trizol reagent. The percentages of naive CD45RAhigh/CD27high T cells were determined by flow cytometry on a PBMC aliquot from every donor. Regarding this clonotype: It has no known antigen specificity. A much larger clonotype is one base distant, so this may be a read error.

The library came from 5' RACE. The instrument given in TCRdb is Illumina HiSeq 2500. A second PCR of about 6 to 12 cycles was run with a J-beta primer mix and a sample-barcoded 5' primer. Each TCR beta cDNA molecule received a unique molecular identifier from a template-switch 5' adaptor carrying 12 random nucleotides. Each sample yielded at least 2.5 million CDR3-containing paired-end reads. All of the RNA was converted into first-strand cDNA using the Mint cDNA synthesis kit, with a TRBC-specific oligonucleotide serving as the primer. After uracil-DNA glycosylase treatment, a first 18-cycle PCR used universal primers M1SS and BC2_uni_R on all cDNA. The study's processing was this. Normalization of each sample was performed by random selection of 1 million high-quality reads, each carrying a distinct molecular identifier. Reads sharing molecular identifiers were discarded rather than binned into consensus sequences. MiTCR, run with a Q25 quality threshold and the strictest error-elimination algorithm, handled CDR3 identification, clonotype clustering and error correction. Lower-bound total TCR beta diversity was estimated with a nonparametric unseen species model using Euler transformation. TCRdb reanalyzed the raw reads on its own, using fastp at Q25 for trimming and MiXCR for clone calling, and kept in-frame beta chains. Every CDR3 protein is listed once, alongside the most common genes and DNA of its rows. TCRdb's processing, not the authors' own work, is the source of the V and J calls. This sample holds around 650,000 distinct CDR3 sequences; roughly 32% were observed only once. Clones ranked in the top ten supply 15% to 17% of the sample.

General findings and caveats noted by the study authors: Compared with the aged group, the long-lived group had more naive CD4+ T cells, fewer expanded clones and increased TCR diversity, suggesting age selection. Conclusive comparison of naive and antigen-experienced compartments was prevented by the profiling of bulk unsorted PBMCs. The CMV infection status of donors was not known, potentially confounding age-related changes in expanded clonotypes. There was a strong correlation between observed TCR beta diversity and the percentage of naive T cells measured by flow cytometry. Estimates of total diversity based on one million sequenced T cells were regarded as lower bounds and as underestimates. Observed TCR beta diversity per million T cells fell roughly linearly with age, and a significant reduction was already apparent by age around 40.

The rearranged chain carries TRBV20-1 and TRBJ2-1, with no D gene named confidently. The TCR originated in a woman over 75 in good health. Donor details come from another sample of the same person, matched by shared clones. The sequencing sample was made of blood. The CDR3 amino acid sequence is: CSAPRESDEQFF. The nucleotides are TGCAGTGCTCCGAGAGAGAGCGATGAGCAGTTCTTC.